This T cell receptor (beta chain) derives from a study of shared clonotypes between healthy human individuals. Study conclusions and caveats: Genetic and exposure-history diversity was limited by the small donor number. All-four-donor shared clonotypes had higher generation probabilities than non-shared clonotypes did.

Naive CD8 cells were CD45RO-negative, positively selected for CCR7, excluding terminally differentiated effector memory CD45RA+ cells. An even split of each subset's genomic DNA across several immunoSEQ plates was performed. Some 30,000 T cell genomes, or approximately 0.2 ug DNA, went into the sorted-subset replicate PCRs. TCRdb keeps only in-frame clones here, not all; method: immunoSEQ multiplex PCR. The sample has about 2 million clones; roughly 94% are singletons. Losses at the gene ends were 5 bases for V and 6 bases for J; bases not matched to a gene: 8. The CDR3 is made up of 14 amino acids. The germline V gene has CDR1 SGHAT and CDR2 FQDESV (reference sequence). Concerning this clone: Its antigen is not known.

The specimen was naive CD8+ T cells sorted from blood. The V gene is TRBV11-1, the J gene TRBJ2-3, with TRBD2 matching 7 bases. This TCR was sampled from a man aged 18 to 30 in good health. The chain's CDR3 is CASSPAGVQDTQYF. The DNA for the CDR3 is TGTGCCAGCAGCCCGGCGGGGGTGCAGGATACGCAGTATTTT.